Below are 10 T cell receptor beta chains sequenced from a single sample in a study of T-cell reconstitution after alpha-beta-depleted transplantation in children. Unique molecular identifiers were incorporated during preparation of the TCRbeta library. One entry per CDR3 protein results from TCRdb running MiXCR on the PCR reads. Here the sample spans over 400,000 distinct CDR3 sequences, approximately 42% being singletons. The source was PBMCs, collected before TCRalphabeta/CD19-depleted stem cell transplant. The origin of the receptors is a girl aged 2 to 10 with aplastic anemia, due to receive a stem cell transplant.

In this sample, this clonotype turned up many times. CDR3 in DNA: TGCAGTGCAGCCAAGGCCGCAAACATTCAGTACTTC. This gives the protein CSAAKAANIQYF. J is TRBJ2-4 and V is TRBV20-1; D is uncertain. V gave up 6 bases and J gave up 6 bases, with 12 bases separating them. Germline V gene sequence: CDR1 DFQATT, CDR2 SNEGSKA (reference sequence). The CDR3 covers 12 residues.

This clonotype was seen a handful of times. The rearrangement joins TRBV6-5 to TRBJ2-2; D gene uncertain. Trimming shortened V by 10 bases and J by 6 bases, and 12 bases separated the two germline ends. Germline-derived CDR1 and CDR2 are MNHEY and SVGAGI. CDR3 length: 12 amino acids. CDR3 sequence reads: CATTRLPGELFF. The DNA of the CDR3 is TGTGCCACCACACGACTTCCCGGGGAGCTGTTTTTT.

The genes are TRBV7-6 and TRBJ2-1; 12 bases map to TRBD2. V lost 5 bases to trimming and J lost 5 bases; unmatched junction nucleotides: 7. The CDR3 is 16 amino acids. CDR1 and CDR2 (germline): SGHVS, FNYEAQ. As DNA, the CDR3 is TGTGCCAGCAGCCCACCCTCTAGCGGGGGGGACAATGAGCAGTTCTTC. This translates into CASSPPSSGGDNEQFF.

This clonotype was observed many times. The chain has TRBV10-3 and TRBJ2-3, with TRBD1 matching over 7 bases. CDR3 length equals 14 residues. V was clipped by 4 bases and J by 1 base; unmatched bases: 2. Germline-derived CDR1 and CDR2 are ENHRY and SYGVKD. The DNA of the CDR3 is TGTGCCATCAGTGCTACAGGGGGCACAGATACGCAGTATTTT. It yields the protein CAISATGGTDTQYF.

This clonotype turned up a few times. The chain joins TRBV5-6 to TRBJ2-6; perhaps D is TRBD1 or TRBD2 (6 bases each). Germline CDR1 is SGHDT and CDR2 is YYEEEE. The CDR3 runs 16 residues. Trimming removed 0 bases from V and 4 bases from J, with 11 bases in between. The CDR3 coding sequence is TGTGCCAGCAGCTTGGCCTGGGGGGCCGGGGCCAACGTCCTGACTTTC. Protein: CASSLAWGAGANVLTF.

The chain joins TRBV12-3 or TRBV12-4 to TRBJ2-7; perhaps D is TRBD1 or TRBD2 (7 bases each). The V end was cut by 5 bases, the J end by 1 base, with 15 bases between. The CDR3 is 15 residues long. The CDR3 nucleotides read TGTGCCAGCAGTACCCGACAGGGAGGGTCCTACGAGCAGTACTTC. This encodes CASSTRQGGSYEQYF.

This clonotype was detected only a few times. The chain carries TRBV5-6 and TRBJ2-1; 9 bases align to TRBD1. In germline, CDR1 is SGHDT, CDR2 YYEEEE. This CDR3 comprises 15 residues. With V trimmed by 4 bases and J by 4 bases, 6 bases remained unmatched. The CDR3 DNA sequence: TGTGCCAGCAGCCGGGACAGGGCGAGGTACAATGAGCAGTTCTTC. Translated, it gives CASSRDRARYNEQFF.

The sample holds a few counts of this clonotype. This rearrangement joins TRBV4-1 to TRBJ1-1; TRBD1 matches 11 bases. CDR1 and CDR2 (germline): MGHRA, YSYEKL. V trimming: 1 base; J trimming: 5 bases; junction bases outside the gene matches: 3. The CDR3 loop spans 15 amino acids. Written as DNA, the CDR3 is TGCGCCAGCAGCCAAGGGACAGGGGGCTCAACTGAAGCTTTCTTT. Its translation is CASSQGTGGSTEAFF.

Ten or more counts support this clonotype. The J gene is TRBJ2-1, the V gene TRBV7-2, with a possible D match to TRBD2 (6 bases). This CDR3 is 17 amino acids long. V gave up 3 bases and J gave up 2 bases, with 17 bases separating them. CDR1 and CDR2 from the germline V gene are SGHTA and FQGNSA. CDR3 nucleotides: TGTGCCAGCAGCTTGACCCCGTACGCGGGAACCTACAATGAGCAGTTCTTC. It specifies CASSLTPYAGTYNEQFF.

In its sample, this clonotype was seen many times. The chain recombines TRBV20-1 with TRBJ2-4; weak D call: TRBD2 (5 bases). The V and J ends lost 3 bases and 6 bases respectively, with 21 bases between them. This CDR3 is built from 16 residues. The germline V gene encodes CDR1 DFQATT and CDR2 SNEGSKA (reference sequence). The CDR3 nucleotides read TGCAGTGCTAGGGAAGGCCTCGGGCAGAGGGTAAACATTCAGTACTTC. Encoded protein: CSAREGLGQRVNIQYF.